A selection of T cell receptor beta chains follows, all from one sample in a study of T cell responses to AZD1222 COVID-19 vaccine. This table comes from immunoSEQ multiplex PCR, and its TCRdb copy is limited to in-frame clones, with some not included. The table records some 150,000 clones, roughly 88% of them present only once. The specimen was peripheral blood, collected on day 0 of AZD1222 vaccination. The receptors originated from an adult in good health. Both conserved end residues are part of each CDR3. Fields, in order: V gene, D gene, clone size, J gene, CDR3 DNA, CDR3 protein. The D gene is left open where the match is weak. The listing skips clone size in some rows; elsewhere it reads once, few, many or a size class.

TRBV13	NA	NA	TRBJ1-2	TGTGCCAGCAGCTTAGACTACCCGGAGTATGGCTACACCTTC	CASSLDYPEYGYTF
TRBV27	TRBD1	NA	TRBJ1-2	TGTGCCAGCAGTAGGGGACAGGCCGCTATCTATGGCTACACCTTC	CASSRGQAAIYGYTF
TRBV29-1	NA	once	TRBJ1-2	TGCAGCGTTGAAGATCAGTCAGGGGATGGCTACACCTTC	CSVEDQSGDGYTF
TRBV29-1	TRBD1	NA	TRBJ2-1	TGCAGCGTTGGGGGCAGGGACAGGGGAAAGGATGAGCAGTTCTTC	CSVGGRDRGKDEQFF
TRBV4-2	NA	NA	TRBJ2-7	TGTGCCAGCAGCCAAGATATCGGTAGCGGAGCCGCCTGGCACTTC	CASSQDIGSGAAWHF
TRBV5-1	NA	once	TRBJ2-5	TGCGCCAGCAGCTTTAATGGCGGGGAAGAGACCCAGTACTTC	CASSFNGGEETQYF
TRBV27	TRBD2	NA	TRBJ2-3	TGTGCCAGCAGTTTGTCTAGCGGACGCACAGATACGCAGTATTTT	CASSLSSGRTDTQYF
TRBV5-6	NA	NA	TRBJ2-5	TGTGCCAGCAGCTGGGAATGGGCGGGAACAGAGACCCAGTACTTC	CASSWEWAGTETQYF
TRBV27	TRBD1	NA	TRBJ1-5	TGTGCCAGCAGTCCCTACAGGGGCCAGCCCCAGCATTTT	CASSPYRGQPQHF
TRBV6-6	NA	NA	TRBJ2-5	TGTGCCAGCAGTTACCCGGCTAGGGCATCGGAGACCCAGTACTTC	CASSYPARASETQYF
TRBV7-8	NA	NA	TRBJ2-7	TGTGCCAGCAGCTTACAGATTTCCTACGAGCAGTACTTC	CASSLQISYEQYF
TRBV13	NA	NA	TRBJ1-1	TGTGCCAGCAGCGTGCCCGGGACGGCTAACACTGAAGCTTTCTTT	CASSVPGTANTEAFF
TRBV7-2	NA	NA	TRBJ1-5	TGTGCCAGCAGCTCTGGACAGCTTAGCAATCAGCCCCAGCATTTT	CASSSGQLSNQPQHF
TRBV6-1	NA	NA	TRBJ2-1	TGTGCCAGCAGTGAAGCACGGCTAAGTGAGCAGTTCTTC	CASSEARLSEQFF
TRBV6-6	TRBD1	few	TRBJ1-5	TGTGCCAGCAGGGATAGTAGGGGGCGAAAAAATCAGCCCCAGCATTTT	CASRDSRGRKNQPQHF
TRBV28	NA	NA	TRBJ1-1	TGTGCCAGCAGTTTCCAGCGGAGGACTGAAGCTTTCTTT	CASSFQRRTEAFF
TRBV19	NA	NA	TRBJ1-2	TGTGCCAGTACCGGGACGGGTCGGGGAAATGGCTACACCTTC	CASTGTGRGNGYTF
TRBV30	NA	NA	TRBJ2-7	TGTGCCTGGAAGCAAGGGTTCTACGAGCAGTACTTC	CAWKQGFYEQYF